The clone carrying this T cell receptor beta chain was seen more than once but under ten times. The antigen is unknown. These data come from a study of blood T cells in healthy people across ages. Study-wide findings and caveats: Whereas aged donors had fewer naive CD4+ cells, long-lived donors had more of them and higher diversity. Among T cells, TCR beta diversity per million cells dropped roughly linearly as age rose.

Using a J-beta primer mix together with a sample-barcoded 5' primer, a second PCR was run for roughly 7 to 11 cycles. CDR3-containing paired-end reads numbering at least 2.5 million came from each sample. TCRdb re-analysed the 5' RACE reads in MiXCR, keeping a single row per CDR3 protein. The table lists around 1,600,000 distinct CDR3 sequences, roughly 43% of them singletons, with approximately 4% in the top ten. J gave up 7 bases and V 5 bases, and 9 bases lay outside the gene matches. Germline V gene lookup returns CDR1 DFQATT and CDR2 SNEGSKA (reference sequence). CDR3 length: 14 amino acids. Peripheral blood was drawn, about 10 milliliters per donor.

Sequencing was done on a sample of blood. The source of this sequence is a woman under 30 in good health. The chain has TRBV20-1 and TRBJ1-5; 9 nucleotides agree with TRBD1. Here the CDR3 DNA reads TGCAGTGCTTACAGGGGGCAGAGGGGGCAGCCCCAGCATTTT. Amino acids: CSAYRGQRGQPQHF.